This entry concerns a single TCR beta chain. No cognate antigen has been identified for it. Qualities for individual bases were not recorded, and no much larger clone is one base off. Unmatched junction bases come to 9, with V trimmed by 2 bases and J by 3 bases. The CDR3, cysteine through phenylalanine, is 17 amino acids long. Only the CDR3 region is kept as DNA, spanning 51 bases read in frame from base 1. In the germline V gene (reference sequence), CDR1 corresponds to MNHEY and CDR2 to SMNVEV. Library construction relied on 5' RACE. Sequencer: Illumina HiSeq 2000. Template switching added a universal primer binding site, and the final cDNA carried a unique molecular identifier that allowed TCR cDNA molecules to be counted accurately. Specific primers in the conserved constant-segment region were used to synthesize first-strand cDNA for the TCR alpha and beta chains. To control for contamination, every cDNA library carried two barcodes: a SMART-Mk sample barcode plus Illumina barcodes. TruSeq adapter sequences and Illumina sample barcodes were added in two successive PCR steps. TCR alpha and beta cDNA libraries were sequenced on the Illumina HiSeq platform with custom primers. Per the source publication's procedure: MiGEC processed the raw reads to extract unique molecular identifiers, while MiXCR was used to determine the CDR3 positions. Recombination models were inferred per individual with the repgenHMM and IGoR tools using an EM algorithm. The analysis of shared clonotypes was done with the tcR package in R, with sharing normalized by the product of cloneset sizes. To study raw recombination without the effects of thymic and clonal selection, out-of-frame nonproductive sequences were analyzed. TCRdb took the public reads, trimmed them with fastp at Q25, ran MiXCR for clone calling and kept in-frame beta chains. Duplicate CDR3 protein sequences are folded into a single record with the most common DNA and genes. TCRdb's processing, not the authors', yielded these V and J calls. Counted in this sample were 690,000 or so distinct CDR3 sequences; 8.6% of them appeared once. Around 0.95% of the sample belongs to the ten largest clones.

This sample was taken from a study of identical twins (dated by TCRdb to the mid-2010s). In the study overall: To test whether fetal clonotypes persist, the study used deep sequencing on TCR alpha and beta repertoires from monozygotic twins, unrelated adults of various ages, and cord blood. To rule out contamination, replicate twin experiments were performed at different times with different library preparation protocols. Points the paper makes about the study in general: Compared with coincidental sharing between unrelated individuals, out-of-frame TCR alpha sequences shared between twins showed an excess of sequences with low generation probability. Zero-insertion analyses could be partly confounded by invariant T cells such as MAIT and iNKT, although diverse VJ usage argued against such confounding for most clonotypes. A weaker excess of twin sharing was found in beta out-of-frame sequences because the signal-to-noise ratio was lowered by fewer shared sequences. Conclusions relied on cross-sectional statistical analysis, since the same donors could not be followed over many years. In monozygotic twins, recombination models systematically underestimated out-of-frame TCR alpha sharing, but the models matched the sharing seen between unrelated individuals. Abundant cord blood beta clonotypes carried fewer insertions; young adult naive repertoires showed a weaker similar trend, while memory repertoires showed none.

All donors were healthy Caucasians. The twin cohort comprised three pairs of female monozygotic twins, all aged roughly 18 to 30 years. Peripheral blood mononuclear cells were used as the source from which RNA for TCR libraries was isolated. Another study also made use of these data, one on yellow fever vaccine responses in identical twins. According to the second study: According to the authors, in identical twins the way T cells responded to vaccination appeared partly convergent and partly personalized. The study precisely tracked vaccine-responding T cell clones in identical twins.

The receptor chain draws on TRBV27 and TRBJ2-2; TRBD1 fits 7 bases in the junction. The source is a woman between 18 and 29 years old in good health. Input material: PBMCs. The nucleotide sequence reads as follows: TGTGCCAGCAGTTTAGACAGGGTGCGGCTATACACCGGGGAGCTGTTTTTT. Its protein product is CASSLDRVRLYTGELFF.